This T cell receptor beta chain is from a study of CD8+CD57+ T cells in acquired aplastic anemia (dated by TCRdb to between 2017 and 2018). With respect to the entire study: DNA extracted from sorted CD4+ and CD8+ cells had a mean of approximately 3.4 ug, with a range of roughly 0.19 to 27.4 ug. CD8+CD57+ expansion was defined as a frequency above the mean frequency observed in healthy subjects.

Comments on this clonotype: The antigen it binds to is not known. Base qualities are missing; no much larger clone stands one base away.

Beyond this particular receptor, the publication reports: No significant difference in CD8+ Simpson's diversity was found between patients and healthy controls (P=0.060). Although 25 to 30 CD8+ CDR3 sequences were shared by patients and controls, these sequences appeared highly expressed in patients and within the immunodominant clones of patients.

Patients chosen for sequencing had shown expansion of CD8+CD57+ cells by flow cytometry. All patients had severe acquired aplastic anemia diagnosed by International Study of Aplastic Anemia and Agranulocytosis and Camitta criteria. No therapy had been received by the patients at the time of blood sampling. TCR repertoires of sorted CD4+ and CD8+ blood T cells from severe aplastic anemia patients and healthy subjects were deep-sequenced in the study. Patients were enrolled under clinicaltrials.gov protocols 00001620, 01623167, 00001397, 00071045, 00081523 and 00961064 in the USA. Ficoll-Paque density gradient centrifugation was used to isolate peripheral blood mononuclear cells. Before DNA extraction, CD4+ and CD8+ T cells were sorted by FACS or by magnetic beads. The germline V and J ends show losses of 7 bases and 7 bases respectively, and no gene match explains 7 bases of the junction. The CDR3 numbers 14 residues from cysteine through phenylalanine. Only CDR3 DNA is held: 42 bases, read in frame from base 1. CDR1 and CDR2 are read off the germline V gene as ENHRY and SYGVKD.

Genomic DNA served as template for TCR beta VDJ combination and CDR3 sequence profiling. TCR repertoire sequencing was run on an Illumina HiSeq 2000. As for the original processing: Repertoires were assessed using TRBV/TRBJ rearrangement plots, CDR3 size and DJ length profiles, and Simpson's diversity index. The most abundant DNA sequence in the deep sequencing data was defined as the immunodominant clone. CDR3 amino acid sequences were screened for sharing across subjects and compared with published repertoires and the VDJdb database. Clones were called with MiXCR by TCRdb after fastp trimmed the public reads at Q25, and only in-frame beta chains were retained. Rows with a matching CDR3 protein are joined into one entry that keeps the most common DNA and genes. The V and J calls reflect TCRdb's pipeline rather than the authors' work. The sample table shows some 140,000 distinct CDR3 sequences, and about 48% are seen once. The ten largest clones add up to approximately 12% of the sample.

The TCR was taken from a human donor with aplastic anemia. This receptor chain uses TRBV10-3 and TRBJ2-3, and TRBD2 matches 11 of the central bases. Sample: sorted CD4+, CD8+, or CD8+CD57+ T cells (not recorded which) from PBMCs. The CDR3 corresponds to CAIMNTSGGNTQYF. The bases are TGTGCCATCATGAACACTAGCGGGGGAAATACGCAGTATTTT.